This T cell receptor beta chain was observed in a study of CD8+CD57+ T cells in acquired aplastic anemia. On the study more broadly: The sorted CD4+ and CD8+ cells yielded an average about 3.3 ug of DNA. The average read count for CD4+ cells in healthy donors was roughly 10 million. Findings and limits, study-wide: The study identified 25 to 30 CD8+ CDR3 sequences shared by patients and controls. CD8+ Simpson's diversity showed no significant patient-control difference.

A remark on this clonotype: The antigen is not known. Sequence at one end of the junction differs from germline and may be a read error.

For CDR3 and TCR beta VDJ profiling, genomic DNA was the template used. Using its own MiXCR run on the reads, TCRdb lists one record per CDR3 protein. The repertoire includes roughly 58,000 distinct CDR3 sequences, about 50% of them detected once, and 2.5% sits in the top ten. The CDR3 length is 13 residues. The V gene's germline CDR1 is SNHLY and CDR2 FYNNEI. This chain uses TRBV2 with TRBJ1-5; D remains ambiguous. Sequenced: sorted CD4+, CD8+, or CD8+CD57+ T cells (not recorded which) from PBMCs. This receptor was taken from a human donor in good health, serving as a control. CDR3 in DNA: TGTGCCAGCCGTGATGACAGCAATCAGCCCCAGCATTTT. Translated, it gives CASRDDSNQPQHF. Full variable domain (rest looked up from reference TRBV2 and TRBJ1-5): EPEVTQTPSHQVTQMGQEVILRCVPISNHLYFYWYRQILGQKVEFLVSFYNNEISEKSEIFDDQFSVERPDGSNFTLKIRSTKLEDSAMYFCASRDDSNQPQHFGDGTRLSIL.